The entry below describes one T cell receptor (beta chain). V gave up 4 bases and J gave up 1 base, with 11 bases separating them. Looked up from germline, CDR1 is SGHAT and CDR2 is FQNNGV. The CDR3 spans 14 residues. Isolation of PBMCs gave at least 6.5 million cells per sample. The source of the sample is a study of blood T cells in healthy people across ages. Next came a second PCR, run for about 6 to 11 cycles, which used a sample-barcoded 5' primer along with a J-beta primer mix. TCRdb used MiXCR to reprocess the 5' RACE reads, holding one entry per CDR3 protein. Among more than 800,000 distinct CDR3 sequences, 35% to 55% were seen once, and the ten largest hold approximately 17%.

The gene calls are TRBV11-2 and TRBJ2-7; D is ambiguous. The sample comprised blood. The receptor comes from a woman in her fifties or sixties in good health. In DNA, the CDR3 is TGTGCCAGCAGCTCCCAAGTCCAGTCCTACGAGCAGTACTTC. It is translated as CASSSQVQSYEQYF. The variable domain in full, with the rest retrieved from reference TRBV11-2 and TRBJ2-7, is EAGVAQSPRYKIIEKRQSVAFWCNPISGHATLYWYQQILGQGPKLLIQFQNNGVVDDSQLPKDRFSAERLKGVDSTLKIQPAKLEDSAVYLCASSSQVQSYEQYFGPGTRLTVT.